This T cell receptor (beta chain) was sequenced for a study of beta chain features in type 1 diabetes. Study-level findings and limits: Across all four CD4+ subsets, people with type 1 diabetes showed modestly shorter TCRB CDR3s.

Reverse transcribing all isolated RNA meant expressed TCRB transcripts were sequenced. Sequenced by immunoSEQ multiplex PCR; TCRdb stores in-frame clones only, minus some. Of about 390,000 clones in the sample, about 10% were seen once. Details on this clone: Its antigen is not known.

This CDR3 has 15 amino acids. V lost 3 bases, J lost 4 bases, and 5 bases stayed unmatched. Germline-derived CDR1 and CDR2 are KGHSH and LQKENI. The sequenced sample was central memory CD4+ T cells from blood. The sequence came from a man aged 25 to 45 with type 1 diabetes. The chain joins TRBV18 to TRBJ1-2; TRBD1 aligns across 10 bases. The CDR3 reads CASSPATGGGYGYTF. CDR3 coding DNA: TGTGCCAGCTCACCTGCGACAGGGGGCGGCTATGGCTACACCTTC.